The rows below give T cell receptor beta chains drawn from one sample of a study of early stage breast cancer tumors. Assay used: immunoSEQ multiplex PCR; TCRdb lists only in-frame clones, some missing. The sample shows 45,000 to 60,000 clones, approximately 80% of them seen only once. Sequencing input: blood. These receptors were taken from a person aged 45-60 years with breast cancer. Both conserved end residues are part of each CDR3. D genes are given only for firm matches. Size is omitted from some rows. Given values are once, few, many or a class for expanded clones.

j_call v_call clone_size d_call cdr3_length cdr3_aa cdr3_nt
TRBJ2-1 TRBV19 . . 15 CASSPFSGPEDEQFF TGTGCCAGTAGCCCTTTTTCGGGACCCGAGGATGAGCAGTTCTTC
TRBJ2-5 TRBV7-8 . TRBD2 15 CASSQLAGGLETQYF TGTGCCAGCAGCCAGCTAGCGGGGGGCCTAGAGACCCAGTACTTC
TRBJ2-7 TRBV6-5 once TRBD1 14 CASSYSQGAYEQYF TGTGCCAGCAGTTACTCGCAGGGGGCGTACGAGCAGTACTTC
TRBJ1-2 TRBV9 . . 13 CASSNGQTYGYTF TGTGCCAGCAGCAATGGACAGACCTATGGCTACACCTTC
TRBJ2-3 TRBV6-4 once TRBD1 14 CASADRGQGDTQYF TGTGCCAGCGCAGACAGGGGGCAGGGAGATACGCAGTATTTT
TRBJ1-4 TRBV5-1 . . 16 CASSLAPTGSNEKLFF TGCGCCAGCAGCTTGGCCCCTACGGGCAGTAATGAAAAACTGTTTTTT
TRBJ1-2 TRBV6-5 few TRBD1 15 CASSYGGTGGYGYTF TGTGCCAGCAGTTACGGAGGGACAGGCGGCTATGGCTACACCTTC
TRBJ1-1 TRBV7-9 few . 13 CASSFLIDTEAFF TGTGCCAGCAGCTTCTTGATTGACACTGAAGCTTTCTTT
TRBJ1-2 TRBV7-9 . . 14 CASIPLEANYGYTF TGTGCCAGCATCCCTCTTGAGGCTAACTATGGCTACACCTTC
TRBJ1-5 TRBV15 . . 16 CATSRDYTGINQPQHF TGTGCCACCAGCAGAGATTACACAGGGATCAATCAGCCCCAGCATTTT
TRBJ1-2 TRBV29-1 . . 16 CSVEDPGQLPGYGYTF TGCAGCGTTGAAGATCCCGGGCAGCTTCCTGGCTATGGCTACACCTTC
TRBJ2-3 TRBV7-2 . . 12 CASSLPPDTQYF TGTGCCAGCAGCCTCCCACCAGATACGCAGTATTTT
TRBJ2-3 TRBV7-9 . TRBD2 16 CASSLSGGAGTDTQYF TGTGCCAGCAGCTTAAGCGGGGGGGCCGGCACAGATACGCAGTATTTT
TRBJ1-5 TRBV4-1 . . 18 CASSQPRDTLGTNQPQHF TGCGCCAGCAGCCAACCACGGGACACTCTGGGGACGAATCAGCCCCAGCATTTT
TRBJ2-1 TRBV9 . TRBD2 15 CASSRAGESYNEQFF TGTGCCAGCAGCCGAGCGGGAGAGAGCTACAATGAGCAGTTCTTC
TRBJ1-2 TRBV6-6 once . 13 CASSYSSRDGYTF TGTGCCAGCAGTTACTCGTCCAGGGATGGCTACACCTTC
TRBJ2-3 TRBV4-1 . . 14 CASSQQALTDTQYF TGCGCCAGCAGCCAACAGGCGCTCACAGATACGCAGTATTTT
TRBJ2-3 TRBV7-2 . . 14 CASSPTPLTDTQYF TGTGCCAGCAGCCCGACCCCACTCACAGATACGCAGTATTTT
TRBJ2-5 TRBV2 once . 12 CASSPERQTQYF TGTGCCAGCAGTCCTGAGAGGCAGACCCAGTACTTC
TRBJ1-2 TRBV18 few . 14 CASSQRGQIYGYTF TGTGCCAGCTCACAACGGGGACAAATCTATGGCTACACCTTC
TRBJ1-4 TRBV7-9 once . 15 CASSLFPATNEKLFF TGTGCCAGCAGCTTATTCCCCGCAACTAATGAAAAACTGTTTTTT
TRBJ1-6 TRBV6-5 few . 13 CASSLTRNSPLHF TGTGCCAGCAGCCTAACGCGTAATTCACCCCTCCACTTT
TRBJ2-1 TRBV29-1 . TRBD1 16 CSVEDLQGSAYNEQFF TGCAGCGTTGAGGATCTACAGGGGTCGGCCTACAATGAGCAGTTCTTC
TRBJ2-2 TRBV10-3 . TRBD1 15 CAITQDREHPGELFF TGTGCCATCACCCAGGACAGGGAGCATCCCGGGGAGCTGTTTTTT
TRBJ1-2 TRBV15 . . 14 CATSRGGSLYGYTF TGTGCCACCAGCAGAGGGGGGAGTCTCTATGGCTACACCTTC
TRBJ2-5 TRBV5-8 . TRBD1 15 CASSALTGDQETQYF TGTGCCAGCAGCGCCTTGACAGGGGACCAAGAGACCCAGTACTTC
TRBJ2-5 TRBV2 . TRBD2 15 CASSDTSGVQETQYF TGTGCCAGCAGTGATACTAGCGGGGTCCAAGAGACCCAGTACTTC
TRBJ2-2 TRBV5-1 . . 14 CASSLGGITGELFF TGCGCCAGCAGCTTGGGAGGGATCACCGGGGAGCTGTTTTTT
TRBJ1-2 TRBV7-2 . TRBD1 19 CASSSLRDRGLPSYYGYTF TGTGCCAGCAGCTCACTCCGGGACAGGGGGCTCCCATCCTACTATGGCTACACCTTC
TRBJ2-5 TRBV11-2 . TRBD2 17 CASSLGRDYTAGETQYF TGTGCCAGCAGCTTAGGAAGGGACTACACCGCGGGAGAGACCCAGTACTTC
TRBJ2-7 TRBV18 . . 13 CASSVYNSYEQYF TGTGCCAGCTCAGTCTACAACTCCTACGAGCAGTACTTC
TRBJ2-3 TRBV5-4 . . 12 CASSLGLATQYF TGTGCCAGCAGCTTGGGGCTGGCAACGCAGTATTTT
TRBJ1-2 TRBV2 few . 12 CATSAGGEIYTF TGTGCCACCAGCGCCGGCGGGGAGATCTACACCTTC
TRBJ2-5 TRBV19 . TRBD1 14 CASRHTGGGETQYF TGTGCCAGTAGACATACAGGGGGCGGAGAGACCCAGTACTTC
TRBJ2-3 TRBV7-3 . . 16 CASSLRLGSSTDTQYF TGTGCCAGCAGCTTAAGACTAGGTTCAAGCACAGATACGCAGTATTTT
TRBJ2-1 TRBV19 . . 16 CASSSSQAFSYNEQFF TGTGCCAGTAGTTCCTCCCAAGCCTTCTCCTACAATGAGCAGTTCTTC
TRBJ2-3 TRBV6-4 . TRBD2 15 CASSVSGGATDTQYF TGTGCCAGCAGTGTTAGCGGGGGGGCCACAGATACGCAGTATTTT
TRBJ2-1 TRBV15 . . 13 CATKSGPDGEQFF TGTGCCACCAAAAGCGGACCCGACGGTGAGCAGTTCTTC
TRBJ2-7 TRBV4-1 . . 16 CASSPGRGGSSYEQYF TGCGCCAGCAGCCCCGGTCGGGGAGGAAGCTCCTACGAGCAGTACTTC
TRBJ2-3 TRBV9 . TRBD2 15 CASSVGGRAYDTQYF TGTGCCAGCAGCGTAGGAGGGAGGGCCTACGATACGCAGTATTTT